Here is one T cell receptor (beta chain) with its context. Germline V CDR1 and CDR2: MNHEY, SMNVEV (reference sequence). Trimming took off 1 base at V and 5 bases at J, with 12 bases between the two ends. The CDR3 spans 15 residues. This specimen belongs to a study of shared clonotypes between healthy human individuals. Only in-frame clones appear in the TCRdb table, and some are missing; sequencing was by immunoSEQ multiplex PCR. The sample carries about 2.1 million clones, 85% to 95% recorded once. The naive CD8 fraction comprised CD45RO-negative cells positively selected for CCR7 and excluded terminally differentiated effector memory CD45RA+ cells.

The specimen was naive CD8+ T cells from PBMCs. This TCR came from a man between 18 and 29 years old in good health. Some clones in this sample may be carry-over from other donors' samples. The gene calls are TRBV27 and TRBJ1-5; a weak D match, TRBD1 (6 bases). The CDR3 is CASSLLGGAYQPQHF. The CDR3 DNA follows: TGTGCCAGCAGTTTATTGGGGGGCGCGTATCAGCCCCAGCATTTT.